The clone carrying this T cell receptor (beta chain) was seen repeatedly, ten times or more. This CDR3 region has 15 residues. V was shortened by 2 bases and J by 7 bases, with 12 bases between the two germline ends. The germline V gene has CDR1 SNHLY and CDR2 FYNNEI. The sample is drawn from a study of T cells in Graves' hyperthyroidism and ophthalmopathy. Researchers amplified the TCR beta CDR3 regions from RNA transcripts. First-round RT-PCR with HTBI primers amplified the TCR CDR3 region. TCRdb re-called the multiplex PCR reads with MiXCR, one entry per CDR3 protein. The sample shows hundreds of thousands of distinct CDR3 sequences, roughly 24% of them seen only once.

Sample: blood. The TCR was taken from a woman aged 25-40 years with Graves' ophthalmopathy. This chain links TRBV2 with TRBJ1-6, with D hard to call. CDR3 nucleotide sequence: TGTGCCAGCAGTGAACACCAGTTAACGAATTCACCCCTCCACTTT. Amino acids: CASSEHQLTNSPLHF.